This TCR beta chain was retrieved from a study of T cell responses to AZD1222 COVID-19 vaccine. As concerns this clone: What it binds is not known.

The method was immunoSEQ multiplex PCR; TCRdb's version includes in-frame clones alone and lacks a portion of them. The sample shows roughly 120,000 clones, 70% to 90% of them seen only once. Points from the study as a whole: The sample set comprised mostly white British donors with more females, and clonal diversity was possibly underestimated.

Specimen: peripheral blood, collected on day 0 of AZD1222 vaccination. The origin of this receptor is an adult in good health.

CDR3 loop: CSVNDDRGRGFF. In DNA form, the CDR3 reads TGCAGCGTTAACGATGACAGGGGGCGGGGGTTCTTC. V usage is TRBV29-1 and J usage is TRBJ2-1; 10 positions match TRBD1. The CDR3 length is 12 residues. CDR1 is SQVTM and CDR2 is ANQGSEA in the germline V gene. Trimming cost V 5 bases and J 15 bases; bases outside gene matches: 10.